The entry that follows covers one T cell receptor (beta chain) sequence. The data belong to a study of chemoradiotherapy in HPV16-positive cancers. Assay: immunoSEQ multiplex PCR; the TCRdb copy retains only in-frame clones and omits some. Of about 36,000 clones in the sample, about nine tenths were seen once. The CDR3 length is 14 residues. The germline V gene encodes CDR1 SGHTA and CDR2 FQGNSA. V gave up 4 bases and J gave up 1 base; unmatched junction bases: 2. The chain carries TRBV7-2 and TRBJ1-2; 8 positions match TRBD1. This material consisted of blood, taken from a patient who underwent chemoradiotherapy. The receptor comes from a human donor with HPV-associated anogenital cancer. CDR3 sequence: CASSSGGHNYGYTF. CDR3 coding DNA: TGTGCCAGCAGCTCAGGGGGCCATAACTATGGCTACACCTTC.